Listed here are 2 T cell receptor beta chains from one sample, sequenced in a study of blood T cell repertoires in COVID-19. Profiled with immunoSEQ multiplex PCR; TCRdb holds only in-frame clones, not every one. Here the sample spans 300,000 to 350,000 clones, 86% being singletons. Source material: PBMCs or T cells enriched from blood (not recorded which). All receptors derive from a woman aged 40-49 years with acute COVID-19.

This chain links TRBV18 with TRBJ1-1; 12 positions agree with TRBD1. Germline-derived CDR1 and CDR2 are KGHSH and LQKENI. J lost 2 bases, V lost 0 bases, and 4 bases had no gene match. The CDR3 extends over 17 amino acids. The CDR3 DNA is TGTGCCAGCTCACCACCGGGGACAGGGGGCACCAACACTGAAGCTTTCTTT. Amino acid sequence: CASSPPGTGGTNTEAFF.

The rearrangement joins TRBV5-1 to TRBJ2-3, with 10 nucleotides matching TRBD2. Germline trimming cut 4 bases from V and 4 bases from J; bases unmatched to any gene: 6. This CDR3 spans 15 amino acids. Germline values: CDR1 SGHRS, CDR2 YFSETQ. CDR3 in DNA: TGCGCCAGCAGCCCTTTAGCGGGGGGCCCAGATACGCAGTATTTT. It specifies CASSPLAGGPDTQYF.